These T cell receptor beta chains were read from a single sample in a study of CD4 and CD8 cells across lung adenocarcinoma regions. TCRdb reprocessed the PCR reads via MiXCR and lists one record per CDR3 protein. The sample includes some 16,000 distinct CDR3 sequences, approximately 50% seen only once; the top ten take 30% to 35%. Specimen: CD8+ T cells from the center of a lung tumor. The source of these receptors is a female donor with lung adenocarcinoma. The CD4 and CD8 labels of this study may be unreliable. The CDR3 runs from the conserved cysteine through the conserved F or W. A D gene is named only where the DNA matches it firmly. Where a row states a size, it is once, few, many or the class of an expanded clone; other rows omit it.

TRBJ2-4 . TRBV5-1 . TGCGCCAGCAGCGAAACGGGGCTGCGAGCCAAAGACATTCAGTACTTT CASSETGLRAKDIQYF
TRBJ2-3 . TRBV6-1 TRBD2 TGTGCCAGCAGGGGGGGGTGGGGCCGGGATACGCAGTACTTT CASRGGWGRDTQYF
TRBJ2-1 . TRBV4-1 . TGCGCCAGCAGCCAATTGGGCGGCAATGAGCAGTTCTTC CASSQLGGNEQFF
TRBJ2-1 . TRBV6-1 . TGTGCCAGCAGTGAAGGGGGCATCGGGGAGCAGTTCTTC CASSEGGIGEQFF
TRBJ2-7 many TRBV27 TRBD1 TGTGCCAGCAGTCCCCGGACAGGGATGAACGAGCAGTACTTC CASSPRTGMNEQYF
TRBJ2-3 . TRBV10-3 . TGTGCCATCAGGGGGAACGGGGGCAGTGGCGCGGAGACGCAGTACTTT CAIRGNGGSGAETQYF
TRBJ2-6 . TRBV6-1 TRBD1 TGTGCCAGTAATCCGGGACAGGGAAAGGCCTACGACCAGACTTTC CASNPGQGKAYDQTF
TRBJ2-1 large TRBV6-1 . TGTGCCAGCAGTCCTTTGACAGCGGCCAATGAGCAGTTCTTC CASSPLTAANEQFF
TRBJ2-3 . TRBV10-3 . . CAVWGAGAKNTQYF
TRBJ2-3 many TRBV10-1 . TGCGCCAGCAGTGAGAGCCGAGATACGCAGTATTTT CASSESRDTQYF
TRBJ2-4 . TRBV29-1 . TGCAGCGTTGTTGGAGGTAGGAACATTCAGTACTTC CSVVGGRNIQYF